Only a few counts were recorded for the clone carrying this T cell receptor (beta chain). Germline CDR1 and CDR2: SGHTA and FQGNSA. The CDR3 sequence is 13 residues long. Unmatched junction bases numbered 6, after V lost 6 bases and J lost 6 bases. TCRdb processed the RT-PCR reads anew with MiXCR; each CDR3 protein has one entry. The top ten clones hold 3.6% of a sample with about 680,000 distinct CDR3 sequences, 13% to 15% of them seen once. Input material: memory CD4+ T cells from blood. The rearrangement links TRBV7-2 to TRBJ2-7, with 9 bases identical to TRBD1. This TCR was sampled from a female donor in good health, serving as a healthy control. CDR3 bases: TGTGCCAGCAGGCGACAGGGGGTTGGCGAGCAGTACTTC. As protein: CASRRQGVGEQYF.